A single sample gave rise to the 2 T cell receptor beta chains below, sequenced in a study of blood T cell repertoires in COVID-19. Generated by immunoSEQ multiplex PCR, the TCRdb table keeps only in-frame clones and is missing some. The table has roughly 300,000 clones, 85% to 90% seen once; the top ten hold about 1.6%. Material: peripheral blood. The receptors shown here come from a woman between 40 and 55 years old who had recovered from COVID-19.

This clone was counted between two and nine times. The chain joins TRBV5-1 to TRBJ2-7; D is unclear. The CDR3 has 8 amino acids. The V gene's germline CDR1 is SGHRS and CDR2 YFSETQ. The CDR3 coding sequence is TGCGCCAGCACCCTAGAATCGGTA. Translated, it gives CASTLESV.

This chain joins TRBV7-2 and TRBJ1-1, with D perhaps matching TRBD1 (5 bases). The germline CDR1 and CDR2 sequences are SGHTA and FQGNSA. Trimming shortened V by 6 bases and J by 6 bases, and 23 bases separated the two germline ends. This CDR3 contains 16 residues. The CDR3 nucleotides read TGTGCCAGCAGGGGGAGGGGTGGATTGGTCGGACCTGAAGCTTTCTTT. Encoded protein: CASRGRGGLVGPEAFF. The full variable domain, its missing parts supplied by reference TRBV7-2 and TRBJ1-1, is GAGVSQSPSNKVTEKGKDVELRCDPISGHTALYWYRQSLGQGLEFLIYFQGNSAPDKSGLPSDRFSAERTGGSVSTLTIQRTQQEDSAVYLCASRGRGGLVGPEAFFGQGTRLTVV.